The subject of this entry is one TCR beta chain. CDR3 length equals 15 residues. Trimming stripped 1 base from V and 0 bases from J, with 9 bases between. Germline assignment: CDR1 SGHAT and CDR2 FQDESV (reference sequence). The data were taken from a study of blood T cell repertoires in COVID-19. In assigning cohorts, the study relied on participant-reported clinical history. Sequencing was performed with immunoSEQ multiplex PCR; in TCRdb, only in-frame clones are kept and a portion is missing. Of about 280,000 clones listed, 87% are singletons. The genes are TRBV11-1 and TRBJ1-1; D remains ambiguous. The sequence came from a woman aged 40-49 years who had recovered from COVID-19. Sequences were obtained from PBMCs or T cells enriched from blood (not recorded which). The CDR3 DNA reads as TGTGCCAGCAGCTTAGGGAGTTCGATGAACACTGAAGCTTTCTTT. Translating it yields CASSLGSSMNTEAFF.